The TCR beta chain under discussion was sequenced for a study of cytomegalovirus exposure and HLA in healthy donors. Study in general: The same platform as the roughly 700 first-cohort repertoires was used for the 130 or so validation repertoires, a later analysis reported.

This table comes from immunoSEQ multiplex PCR, and its TCRdb copy is limited to in-frame clones, with some not included. This sample has approximately 140,000 clones, with about four fifths found just once. As for this clone: The antigen is unknown.

The study, taken as a whole, reports: In vitro data verified a few CMV-associated chains as specific for CMV antigens. Per published reports, the classifier diagnosed cytomegalovirus status with high specificity and sensitivity.

The germline V gene has CDR1 PRHDT and CDR2 FYEKMQ (reference sequence). CDR3 length: 15 residues. Trimming at V came to 5 bases and at J to 3 bases, leaving 9 bases not matched to a gene. Source material: PBMCs. This TCR derives from a woman aged 30 to 39 in good health and CMV-seronegative. This sequence joins TRBV13 and TRBJ1-1; the match to TRBD1 covers 7 bases. CDR3 sequence (DNA): TGTGCCAGCAGCATTCCGGGACAGTTGCACACTGAAGCTTTCTTT. Translation gives CASSIPGQLHTEAFF.